The clone carrying this T cell receptor (beta chain) occurred many times. Its target is not known. These data belong to a study of tumor-infiltrating lymphocytes in primary liver carcinoma. In the study overall: These were node-negative, non-metastatic T1-T3 tumors of roughly 4 to 10 cm. Overall study results and limits: Just about 7-24% of leading clones were found in every one of five regions. In tumor-adjacent and tumor-blood pairs, overlap was lower than in tumor region pairs. Blood's top-250-clone fraction was significantly lower than that of tumors (p = 0.039).

V was clipped by 6 bases and J by 3 bases, with 18 bases between them. This CDR3 spans 15 amino acids. The V gene's germline CDR1 is SGHRS and CDR2 YFSETQ. The template, around 520 ng total RNA, yielded TCR beta cDNA made with a constant-region primer. Sequencing libraries for TCR beta derived from three nested multiplex PCR rounds that used slightly modified ARM-PCR. TRBV1-TRBV30 forward primers and a C-beta reverse primer were used in the first two PCR rounds, which each ran for around 10 cycles. MiXCR, applied by TCRdb to the multiplex PCR reads, yields one record per CDR3 protein. The sample carries roughly 80,000 distinct CDR3 sequences, over 60% recorded once. Investigators took RNA and DNA out together from roughly 21-30 mg of unsorted bulk tissue.

This clonotype originated in a man aged 35 to 55 with primary liver carcinoma and hepatitis B virus infection. The V call is TRBV5-1, the J call TRBJ1-2, with D possibly matching TRBD1 (5 bases). Sequencing was done on a sample of liver tumor tissue from sampling region 1. Subset noted: tumor region T1, superior pole. CDR3 in amino acids: CASNGGRAEDYGYTF. CDR3 sequence (DNA): TGCGCCAGCAATGGTGGCAGGGCAGAAGACTATGGCTACACCTTC.